The 27 T cell receptor beta chains given below trace back to one sample, sequenced in a study of blood T cell repertoires in COVID-19. Only in-frame clones appear in the TCRdb table, and some are missing; sequencing was by immunoSEQ multiplex PCR. Here the sample spans fewer than 30,000 clones, 65% to 90% being singletons. Sequenced: peripheral blood. These receptors all come from a human donor in a cohort sampled during active COVID-19.

V is TRBV27 and J is TRBJ2-5; the D gene is possibly TRBD1 (6 bases). The germline V and J ends were trimmed by 6 bases and 5 bases, with 19 bases remaining between them. Germline V gene data show CDR1 as MNHEY and CDR2 as SMNVEV (reference sequence). The CDR3 sequence is 15 residues long. The CDR3 region has the DNA TGTGCCAGCAGAGGAGAGGTCAGGGGACGTGAGACCCAGTACTTC. This encodes CASRGEVRGRETQYF.

The CDR3 loop reads CASDPGRGIEKLFF. CDR3 nucleotide sequence: TGTGCCAGCGACCCCGGCAGGGGGATTGAAAAACTGTTTTTT. The genes are TRBV18 and TRBJ1-4; 7 bases fit TRBD1. Germline CDR1 is KGHSH and CDR2 is LQKENI. V lost 8 bases to trimming and J lost 7 bases; unmatched junction nucleotides: 10. There are 14 residues in the CDR3.

The rearrangement links TRBV18 to TRBJ1-5; 8 bases align to TRBD1. The CDR3 runs to 17 residues. The ends lost 2 bases at V and 2 bases at J; junction bases unmatched: 8. CDR1 is KGHSH, CDR2 LQKENI, per germline. The CDR3 DNA follows: TGTGCCAGCTCACCAGTAGGGACAGGAAACGGCAATCAGCCCCAGCATTTT. Translating gives CASSPVGTGNGNQPQHF.

The rearrangement links TRBV6-5 to TRBJ2-3, with 9 bases aligning to TRBD1. The germline V gene has CDR1 MNHEY and CDR2 SVGAGI. This CDR3 contains 15 residues. V shed 5 bases, J shed 3 bases, and the junction held 6 bases outside the gene matches. CDR3 region: CASSNPGQGTDTQYF. CDR3 sequence (DNA): TGTGCCAGCAGTAACCCAGGACAGGGGACAGATACGCAGTATTTT.

The chain is built from TRBV19 and TRBJ2-1; the D gene is possibly TRBD2 (6 bases). Trimming took off 4 bases at V and 9 bases at J, with 13 bases between the two ends. Germline lookup yields CDR1 LNHDA and CDR2 SQIVND (reference sequence). CDR3 length: 13 residues. The CDR3 sequence: CASSTHQGGEQFF. CDR3 DNA: TGTGCCAGTAGTACGCATCAGGGAGGTGAGCAGTTCTTC.

This clone was seen only a few times. The V call is TRBV12-3 or TRBV12-4, the J call TRBJ1-5, with unresolved D. V was trimmed by 2 bases and J by 1 base, leaving 3 bases between them. This CDR3 region has 13 residues. The CDR3, as DNA: TGTGCCAGCAGTTTACTGAGCAATCAGCCCCAGCATTTT. It encodes CASSLLSNQPQHF.

The V gene is TRBV30, the J gene TRBJ1-2; TRBD1 agrees at 7 bases. V lost 0 bases, J lost 5 bases, and 6 bases stayed unmatched. The CDR3 loop spans 14 amino acids. Germline V gene sequence: CDR1 GTSNPN, CDR2 SVGIG (reference sequence). Here the CDR3 reads CAWSVRRGRYGYTF. The CDR3 DNA reads TGTGCCTGGAGTGTACGCAGGGGGAGGTATGGCTACACCTTC. Variable domain in full (rest from reference TRBV30 and TRBJ1-2): SQTIHQWPATLVQPVGSPLSLECTVEGTSNPNLYWYRQAAGRGLQLLFYSVGIGQISSEVPQNLSASRPQDRQFILSSKKLLLSDSGFYLCAWSVRRGRYGYTFGSGTRLTVV.

The rearrangement links TRBV6-1 to TRBJ2-1; tentative D call: TRBD2 (5 bases). The CDR3 sequence is 13 residues long. The germline V gene has CDR1 MNHNS and CDR2 SASEGT. V was trimmed by 3 bases and J by 14 bases, leaving 17 bases between them. The chain's CDR3 is CASSENGVRWEFF. The CDR3 bases are TGTGCCAGCAGTGAGAACGGGGTAAGGTGGGAGTTCTTC.

This chain joins TRBV11-2 and TRBJ2-1, with 8 bases identical to TRBD1. The junction had 5 bases not matched to a gene; V was cut back by 2 bases and J by 2 bases. The CDR3 is made up of 16 amino acids. Germline lookup yields CDR1 SGHAT and CDR2 FQNNGV. The DNA for the CDR3 is TGTGCCAGCAGCTTATTAGGGACAGGCCCCTACAATGAGCAGTTCTTC. Its translation: CASSLLGTGPYNEQFF.

The chain is built from TRBV27 and TRBJ2-6; TRBD1 matches at 9 bases. The CDR3 contains 18 residues. The ends lost 5 bases at V and 0 bases at J; junction bases unmatched: 8. CDR1 and CDR2 (germline): MNHEY, SMNVEV (reference sequence). The CDR3 DNA reads TGTGCCAGCAGTGAGGGACAGGGAATTCTCTCTGGGGCCAACGTCCTGACTTTC. This gives the protein CASSEGQGILSGANVLTF. Based on the CDR3 plus reference TRBV27 and TRBJ2-6, the full variable domain is EAQVTQNPRYLITVTGKKLTVTCSQNMNHEYMSWYRQDPGLGLRQIYYSMNVEVTDKGDVPEGYKVSRKEKRNFPLILESPSPNQTSLYFCASSEGQGILSGANVLTFGAGSRLTVL.

The chain couples TRBV10-2 to TRBJ2-1, with a tentative D call TRBD2 (7 bases). The CDR3 spans 13 residues. Trimming took off 8 bases at V and 2 bases at J, with 10 bases between the two ends. Germline V CDR1 and CDR2: WSHSY, SAAADI. The CDR3 DNA follows: TGCGCCAGCGAAGGGGGGGCCTACAATGAGCAGTTCTTC. Encoded protein: CASEGGAYNEQFF.

V usage is TRBV5-1 and J usage is TRBJ2-3, with 12 bases lining up with TRBD2. From germline, CDR1 is SGHRS and CDR2 YFSETQ. This CDR3 region has 16 residues. The V segment lost 4 bases and the J segment 0 bases; nucleotides outside the gene matches: 3. CDR3 region: CASSRGTSGSTDTQYF. CDR3 nucleotide sequence: TGCGCCAGCAGCCGGGGGACTAGCGGGAGCACAGATACGCAGTATTTT.

The V call is TRBV19, the J call TRBJ1-3; unclear D gene. CDR1 is LNHDA, CDR2 SQIVND, per germline (reference sequence). CDR3 length: 13 amino acids. Between the trimmed V and J ends, which lost 9 bases and 6 bases, there was a span of 15 bases. CDR3 residues: CARSPGRENTIYF. Here the CDR3 DNA reads TGTGCCAGATCGCCCGGGAGGGAAAACACCATATATTTT.

This clone has just one count. The chain joins TRBV29-1 to TRBJ1-2, with 7 bases identical to TRBD1. Germline trimming cut 0 bases from V and 7 bases from J; bases unmatched to any gene: 11. The CDR3 runs to 15 residues. Germline V gene data show CDR1 as SQVTM and CDR2 as ANQGSEA. The CDR3 DNA follows: TGCAGCGTTGAAGATAGGGGCAGGGGGAGTGGTGGCTACACCTTC. This translates into CSVEDRGRGSGGYTF.

V is TRBV14 and J is TRBJ2-1, with 8 bases that match TRBD1. The CDR3 is made up of 14 amino acids. Germline V gene lookup returns CDR1 SGHDN and CDR2 FVKESK. V was clipped by 0 bases and J by 7 bases; unmatched bases: 2. The CDR3 nucleotides are TGTGCCAGCAGCCAAGACAGGGGGCAGAATGAGCAGTTCTTC. Translated, it gives CASSQDRGQNEQFF.

This rearrangement joins TRBV30 to TRBJ1-1; a possible D gene is TRBD1 (6 bases). Germline-derived CDR1 and CDR2 are GTSNPN and SVGIG (reference sequence). V gave up 0 bases and J gave up 6 bases, with 8 bases separating them. CDR3 length: 12 residues. CDR3 coding DNA: TGTGCCTGGAGTGTACAGGGCCCTGAAGCTTTCTTT. Encoded protein: CAWSVQGPEAFF. The variable domain in full, with the rest retrieved from reference TRBV30 and TRBJ1-1, is SQTIHQWPATLVQPVGSPLSLECTVEGTSNPNLYWYRQAAGRGLQLLFYSVGIGQISSEVPQNLSASRPQDRQFILSSKKLLLSDSGFYLCAWSVQGPEAFFGQGTRLTVV.

This chain links TRBV30 with TRBJ1-1, with D perhaps TRBD1 (5 bases). Germline V gene data show CDR1 as GTSNPN and CDR2 as SVGIG (reference sequence). The CDR3 runs to 15 residues. The V end was cut by 4 bases, the J end by 4 bases, with 19 bases between. The CDR3 loop reads CAWKSGGARSTEAFF. DNA of the CDR3: TGTGCCTGGAAGAGCGGCGGGGCGCGGAGCACTGAAGCTTTCTTT.

CDR3 DNA sequence: TGTGCCAGTAGTATGCTAGCGGGGGGGCCTGGAGATACGCAGTATTTT. This sequence encodes CASSMLAGGPGDTQYF. V usage is TRBV19 and J usage is TRBJ2-3; 12 bases are a match to TRBD2. CDR1 and CDR2 from the germline V gene are LNHDA and SQIVND (reference sequence). J lost 5 bases, V lost 3 bases, and 6 bases had no gene match. The CDR3 contains 16 residues.

In this sample, this clone turned up once. The chain has TRBV18 and TRBJ1-1; D call uncertain. Germline CDR1 and CDR2: KGHSH and LQKENI. Trimming removed 4 bases at V and 1 base at J, with 7 bases between. The CDR3 runs 13 residues. DNA for the CDR3: TGTGCCAGCTCACGCGACAAGAACACTGAAGCTTTCTTT. Its protein is CASSRDKNTEAFF.

This chain uses TRBV19 with TRBJ1-5; D possibly corresponds to TRBD1 (6 bases). The V and J ends lost 5 bases and 1 base respectively, with 15 bases between them. Germline CDR1 is LNHDA and CDR2 is SQIVND (reference sequence). CDR3 length: 16 amino acids. CDR3 protein: CASSPRGGGSNQPQHF. In DNA form, the CDR3 reads TGTGCCAGTAGTCCCCGGGGAGGGGGAAGCAATCAGCCCCAGCATTTT. The whole variable domain, filled in from reference TRBV19 and TRBJ1-5, reads DGGITQSPKYLFRKEGQNVTLSCEQNLNHDAMYWYRQDPGQGLRLIYYSQIVNDFQKGDIAEGYSVSREKKESFPLTVTSAQKNPTAFYLCASSPRGGGSNQPQHFGDGTRLSIL.

The rearrangement uses TRBV13 and TRBJ1-3, with TRBD1 matching 7 bases. The CDR3 contains 15 residues. The V segment lost 6 bases and the J segment 8 bases; nucleotides outside the gene matches: 13. Germline lookup yields CDR1 PRHDT and CDR2 FYEKMQ (reference sequence). The CDR3 coding sequence is TGTGCCAGCAGGCGAACCGGGACAGTCCATGACACCATATATTTT. Its protein is CASRRTGTVHDTIYF.

Comment on this clone: Other DNA sequences of this sample code for an identical CDR3. The chain employs TRBV7-9 and TRBJ1-4; 8 positions agree with TRBD1. The CDR3 covers 14 residues. The germline gives CDR1 SEHNR, CDR2 FQNEAQ (reference sequence). V trimming: 6 bases; J trimming: 8 bases; junction bases outside the gene matches: 8. CDR3 loop: CASSWDRRQEKLFF. The CDR3 DNA follows: TGTGCCAGCAGTTGGGACAGGCGGCAGGAAAAACTGTTTTTT.

This clone was seen just once. This chain joins TRBV6-5 and TRBJ1-3, with a tentative D call TRBD1 (6 bases). The V and J ends lost 5 bases and 0 bases respectively, with 11 bases between them. CDR1 is MNHEY, CDR2 SVGAGI, per germline. This CDR3 is 15 amino acids long. The CDR3 DNA is TGTGCCAGCAGTACACGACAGGCCTCTGGAAACACCATATATTTT. This codes for CASSTRQASGNTIYF.

The chain joins TRBV6-4 to TRBJ2-1, with D perhaps matching TRBD2 (6 bases). CDR1 is MRHNA and CDR2 is SNTAGT in the germline V gene. The ends were cut back, 6 bases at V and 0 bases at J, with 12 bases in the middle. CDR3 size: 15 residues. The CDR3 loop reads CASSLLADSYNEQFF. The CDR3, as DNA: TGTGCCAGCAGCCTTTTAGCGGACTCCTACAATGAGCAGTTCTTC.

This clone was seen a single time. V is TRBV5-6 and J is TRBJ2-5; tentative D call: TRBD1 (6 bases). V lost 5 bases, J lost 7 bases, and 18 bases lay in between. The CDR3 is made up of 14 amino acids. Germline V gene data show CDR1 as SGHDT and CDR2 as YYEEEE. The CDR3 here is CASRRWGRLGTQYF. CDR3 coding DNA: TGTGCCAGCAGGCGCTGGGGGCGCCTGGGGACCCAGTACTTC.

V gene TRBV14 combines with J gene TRBJ1-2; 7 positions match TRBD1. Germline values: CDR1 SGHDN, CDR2 FVKESK. Losses at the gene ends were 4 bases for V and 2 bases for J; bases not matched to a gene: 10. There are 16 residues in the CDR3. The DNA for the CDR3 is TGTGCCAGCAGCCGACACGCGCAGGGGGGAAACTATGGCTACACCTTC. This translates into CASSRHAQGGNYGYTF.

V usage is TRBV9 and J usage is TRBJ2-3; D possibly corresponds to TRBD1 (7 bases). Trimming removed 4 bases from V and 3 bases from J, with 18 bases in between. The CDR3 loop spans 16 amino acids. Germline lookup yields CDR1 SGDLS and CDR2 YYNGEE. CDR3 amino acids: CASSPGQQGGTDTQYF. The CDR3 DNA follows: TGTGCCAGCAGCCCCGGCCAGCAGGGGGGAACAGATACGCAGTATTTT.